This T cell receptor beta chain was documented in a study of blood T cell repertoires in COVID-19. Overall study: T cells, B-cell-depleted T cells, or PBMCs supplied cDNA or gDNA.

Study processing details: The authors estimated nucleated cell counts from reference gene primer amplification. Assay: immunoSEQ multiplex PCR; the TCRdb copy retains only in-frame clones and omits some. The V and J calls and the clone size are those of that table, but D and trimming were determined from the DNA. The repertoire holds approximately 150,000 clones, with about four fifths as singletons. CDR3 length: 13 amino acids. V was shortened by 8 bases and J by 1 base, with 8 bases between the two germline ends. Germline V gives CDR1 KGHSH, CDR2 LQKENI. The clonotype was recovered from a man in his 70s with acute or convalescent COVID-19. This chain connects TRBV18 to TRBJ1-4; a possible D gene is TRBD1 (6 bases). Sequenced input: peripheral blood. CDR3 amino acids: CASTTGTNEKLFF. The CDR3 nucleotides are TGTGCCAGCACGACAGGAACTAATGAAAAACTGTTTTTT. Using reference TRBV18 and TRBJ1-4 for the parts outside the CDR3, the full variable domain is NAGVMQNPRHLVRRRGQEARLRCSPMKGHSHVYWYRQLPEEGLKFMVYLQKENIIDESGMPKERFSAEFPKEGPSILRIQQVVRGDSAAYFCASTTGTNEKLFFGSGTQLSVL.